This T cell receptor (beta chain) is drawn from a study of chemoradiotherapy in HPV16-positive cancers. Over chemoradiotherapy, repertoires were sampled more than once. Assay used: immunoSEQ multiplex PCR; TCRdb lists only in-frame clones, some missing. The table includes 6,500 to 8,500 clones, 88% detected once. Germline V CDR1 and CDR2: MNHEY, SVGAGI. The V end was cut by 6 bases, the J end by 1 base, with 12 bases between. The CDR3 is 14 residues long. The source material was tumor tissue, sampled from a patient who underwent chemoradiotherapy. This chain links TRBV6-5 with TRBJ1-2, with D possibly TRBD1 on 5 matching bases. This TCR was sampled from a human donor with HPV-associated anogenital cancer. CDR3 DNA sequence: TGTGCCAGCAGCGAAGGGACGTATAACTATGGCTACACCTTC. As protein: CASSEGTYNYGYTF.